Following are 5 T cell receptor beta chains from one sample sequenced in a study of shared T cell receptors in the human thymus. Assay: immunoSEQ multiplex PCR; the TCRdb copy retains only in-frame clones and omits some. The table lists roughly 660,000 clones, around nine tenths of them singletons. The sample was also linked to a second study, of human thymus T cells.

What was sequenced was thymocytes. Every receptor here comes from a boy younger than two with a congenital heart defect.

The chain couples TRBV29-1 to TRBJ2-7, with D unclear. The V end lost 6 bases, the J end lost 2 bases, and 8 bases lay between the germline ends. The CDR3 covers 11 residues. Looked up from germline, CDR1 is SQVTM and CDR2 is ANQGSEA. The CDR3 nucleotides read TGCAGCGTCCCGGGTCCCTACGAGCAGTACTTC. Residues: CSVPGPYEQYF.

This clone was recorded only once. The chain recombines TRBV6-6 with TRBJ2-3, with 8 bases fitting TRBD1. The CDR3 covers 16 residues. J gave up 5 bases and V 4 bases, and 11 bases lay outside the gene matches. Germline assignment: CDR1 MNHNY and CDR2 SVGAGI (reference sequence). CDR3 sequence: CASSSLYRGLGDTQYF. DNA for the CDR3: TGTGCCAGCAGTTCCCTATACAGGGGGTTAGGAGATACGCAGTATTTT.

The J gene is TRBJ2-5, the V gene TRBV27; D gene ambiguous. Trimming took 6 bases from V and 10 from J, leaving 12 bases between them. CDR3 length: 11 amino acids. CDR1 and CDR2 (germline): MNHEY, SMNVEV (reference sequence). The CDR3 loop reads CASRGISGQYF. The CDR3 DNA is TGTGCCAGCAGGGGCATTAGTGGCCAGTACTTC.

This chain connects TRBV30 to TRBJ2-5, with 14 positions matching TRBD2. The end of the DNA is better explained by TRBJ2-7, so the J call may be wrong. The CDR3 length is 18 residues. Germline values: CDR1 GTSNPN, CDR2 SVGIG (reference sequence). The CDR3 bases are TGTGCCTGGACCAGGACTAGCGGGAGGATATTCAAGGCCTACGAGCAGTACTTC. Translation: CAWTRTSGRIFKAYEQYF.

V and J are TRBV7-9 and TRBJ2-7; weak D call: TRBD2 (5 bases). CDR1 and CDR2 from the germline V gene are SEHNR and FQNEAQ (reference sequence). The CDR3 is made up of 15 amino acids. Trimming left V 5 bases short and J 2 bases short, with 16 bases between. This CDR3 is CASSPLMLAPYEQYF. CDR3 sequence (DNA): TGTGCCAGCAGCCCCTTAATGCTAGCTCCCTACGAGCAGTACTTC.